These 23 T cell receptor beta chains were sequenced from one sample in a study of blood T cell repertoires in COVID-19. Assay used: immunoSEQ multiplex PCR; TCRdb lists only in-frame clones, some missing. In the table there are 160,000 or so clones, 75% to 90% of which are singletons. The specimen was peripheral blood. The origin of the receptors is a man aged 55 to 70 with acute or convalescent COVID-19.

The chain joins TRBV4-1 to TRBJ2-7, with 7 positions matching TRBD2. CDR3 length: 15 residues. Germline values: CDR1 MGHRA, CDR2 YSYEKL. The ends lost 1 base at V and 5 bases at J; junction bases unmatched: 8. In nucleotides, the CDR3 is TGCGCCAGCAGCCAAGTGGAAGCGGGGAATAACGAGCAGTACTTC. Its translation is CASSQVEAGNNEQYF.

The chain recombines TRBV5-4 with TRBJ2-5; no definite D call. Germline lookup yields CDR1 SGHNT and CDR2 YYREEE (reference sequence). The CDR3 totals 14 residues. V was cut by 2 bases and J by 5 bases, with 13 bases left in between. The CDR3 region is CASSFSQTRETQYF. DNA of the CDR3: TGTGCCAGCAGCTTCAGCCAGACTCGGGAGACCCAGTACTTC.

The CDR3 protein is CASRRAGRGANYGYTF. The CDR3 DNA sequence: TGTGCCAGCAGACGGGCGGGCCGGGGAGCTAACTATGGCTACACCTTC. The chain uses TRBV2 and TRBJ1-2, with unresolved D. This CDR3 is built from 16 residues. CDR1 is SNHLY, CDR2 FYNNEI, per germline. Trimming pared 6 bases from V and 0 bases from J, leaving 17 bases between.

The chain carries TRBV9 and TRBJ1-6, with D hard to call. The germline CDR1 and CDR2 sequences are SGDLS and YYNGEE. The CDR3 runs to 14 residues. With 3 bases removed from V and 9 bases from J, the gap between germline ends came to 13 bases. The CDR3 bases are TGTGCCAGCAGCGAAGAGGTGTGGAGTTCACCCCTCCACTTT. Its protein product is CASSEEVWSSPLHF. The full variable domain, rest sourced from reference TRBV9 and TRBJ1-6, is DSGVTQTPKHLITATGQRVTLRCSPRSGDLSVYWYQQSLDQGLQFLIQYYNGEERAKGNILERFSAQQFPDLHSELNLSSLELGDSALYFCASSEEVWSSPLHFGNGTRLTVT.

This clone was observed once. The J gene is TRBJ2-7, the V gene TRBV5-6, with TRBD1 matching 7 bases. The V gene's germline CDR1 is SGHDT and CDR2 YYEEEE. V lost 1 base to trimming and J lost 1 base; unmatched junction nucleotides: 2. The CDR3 spans 14 residues. CDR3 sequence reads: CASSLTGASYEQYF. The CDR3 nucleotides are TGTGCCAGCAGCTTGACAGGGGCATCCTACGAGCAGTACTTC.

This sequence joins TRBV19 and TRBJ2-7; 7 nucleotides align to TRBD1. The CDR3 totals 14 residues. With 5 bases clipped from V and 3 bases from J, the junction kept 7 bases outside the gene matches. Germline assignment: CDR1 LNHDA and CDR2 SQIVND (reference sequence). The chain's CDR3 is CASSVPGQSYEQYF. The CDR3 coding sequence is TGTGCCAGTAGTGTACCGGGACAGAGCTACGAGCAGTACTTC.

V and J are TRBV30 and TRBJ1-2, with D maybe TRBD1 (6 bases). The V gene lost 6 bases and the J gene lost 9 bases, with 20 bases spanning the gap. The CDR3 is 13 residues long. Germline values: CDR1 GTSNPN, CDR2 SVGIG (reference sequence). CDR3: CACPLRDTDRYTF. Here the CDR3 DNA reads TGTGCCTGCCCGCTCCGGGACACCGATCGCTACACCTTC.

This chain connects TRBV7-3 to TRBJ2-3; 10 bases fit TRBD2. This CDR3 is built from 15 residues. The germline V gene encodes CDR1 SGHTA and CDR2 FQGTGA. The J segment lost 3 bases and the V segment lost 6 bases, leaving 6 bases of the junction unmatched. The CDR3 reads CASSIQGLATDTQYF. The CDR3 nucleotides read TGTGCCAGCAGTATACAGGGACTAGCGACAGATACGCAGTATTTT.

V is TRBV7-9 and J is TRBJ1-2; TRBD1 matches 9 bases. The V gene's germline CDR1 is SEHNR and CDR2 FQNEAQ (reference sequence). J was trimmed by 8 bases and V by 8 bases; bases with no gene match: 15. The CDR3 contains 15 residues. The CDR3 DNA sequence: TGTGCCAGCGGCCGTGGGGACAGGGCTTGGATCGGCTACACCTTC. Its protein product is CASGRGDRAWIGYTF.

The chain uses TRBV10-3 and TRBJ1-2; TRBD1 matches 7 bases. This CDR3 has 16 residues. V lost 8 bases to trimming and J lost 0 bases; unmatched junction nucleotides: 12. The germline CDR1 and CDR2 sequences are ENHRY and SYGVKD. The CDR3 region is CAISPTDRAANYGYTF. The CDR3 DNA sequence: TGTGCCATCTCCCCGACCGACAGGGCGGCTAACTATGGCTACACCTTC.

This clone was seen only a few times. This chain connects TRBV6-4 to TRBJ2-2, with D perhaps TRBD2 (6 bases). This CDR3 has 15 residues. The V gene lost 4 bases and the J gene lost 3 bases, with 12 bases spanning the gap. Germline-derived CDR1 and CDR2 are MRHNA and SNTAGT. Here the CDR3 DNA reads TGTGCCAGCAGTGCCGGGGGTATGCACACCGGGGAGCTGTTTTTT. Protein sequence: CASSAGGMHTGELFF.

This rearrangement joins TRBV4-2 to TRBJ2-1, with TRBD2 matching 9 bases. CDR1 LGHNA and CDR2 YNFKEQ come from the germline V gene. The CDR3 runs to 16 residues. After removal of 0 bases from V and 8 bases from J, the junction contained 8 bases not matched to a gene. CDR3 DNA sequence: TGTGCCAGCAGCCAAGATCGCGCGGGGGGGCCAGATGAGCAGTTCTTC. Its translation is CASSQDRAGGPDEQFF.

This clone was recorded once. The chain employs TRBV5-1 and TRBJ2-7; the D gene is possibly TRBD1 (6 bases). In germline, CDR1 is SGHRS, CDR2 YFSETQ. The CDR3 sequence is 16 residues long. The ends were cut back, 4 bases at V and 6 bases at J, with 23 bases in the middle. The CDR3 bases are TGCGCCAGCAGCCATGGAATGCGGCAGGGGCCCAGCGAGCAGTACTTC. Translated, it gives CASSHGMRQGPSEQYF.

The chain carries TRBV20-1 and TRBJ1-2; no definite D call. Trimming pared 5 bases from V and 8 bases from J, leaving 9 bases between. The CDR3 is 10 residues long. Germline V gene sequence: CDR1 DFQATT, CDR2 SNEGSKA (reference sequence). DNA for the CDR3: TGCAGTGCTCGGGAACGGGGCTACACCTTC. This translates into CSARERGYTF.

The rearrangement links TRBV5-4 to TRBJ2-7, with D possibly matching TRBD2 (5 bases). V was cut by 3 bases and J by 7 bases, with 11 bases left in between. CDR1 is SGHNT and CDR2 is YYREEE in the germline V gene (reference sequence). The CDR3 is 12 residues long. This CDR3 reads CASSSVRDEQYF. For the CDR3, the DNA is TGTGCCAGCAGCTCGGTGAGGGATGAGCAGTACTTC.

In the case of this clone: Likely a read error: the CDR3 ends without its conserved phenylalanine or tryptophan. It is unclear where the CDR3 begins or ends on the DNA, so no DNA is shown, and the CDR3 is as TCRdb lists it. This sequence joins TRBV9 and TRBJ2-7; the table gives TRBD2 as D, unverified against the DNA. The CDR3 extends over 8 residues, inclusive of both ends. Germline V gene lookup returns CDR1 SGDLS and CDR2 YYNGEE. The CDR3 spells CASSVVDD.

In this sample, this clone turned up once. The chain carries TRBV7-6 and TRBJ2-1; no reliable D call. V was shortened by 2 bases and J by 6 bases, with 2 bases between the two germline ends. Looked up from germline, CDR1 is SGHVS and CDR2 is FNYEAQ. The CDR3 contains 11 residues. CDR3 sequence reads: CASSLRNEQFF. The CDR3 DNA reads TGTGCCAGCAGCTTACGCAATGAGCAGTTCTTC.

The genes are TRBV2 and TRBJ1-1, with D possibly being TRBD1 (6 bases). Trimming cost V 5 bases and J 2 bases, with 9 bases left between them. Germline V gene sequence: CDR1 SNHLY, CDR2 FYNNEI. The CDR3 spans 13 residues. CDR3: CASSQDSNTEAFF. The CDR3 nucleotides are TGTGCCAGCAGTCAGGACAGTAACACTGAAGCTTTCTTT.

This clone has just one count. V gene TRBV19 combines with J gene TRBJ2-1, with 14 bases aligning to TRBD2. V gave up 4 bases and J gave up 4 bases; unmatched junction bases: 0. The CDR3 is 15 residues long. Germline CDR1 and CDR2: LNHDA and SQIVND (reference sequence). The CDR3 spells CASSRLAGGYNEQFF. CDR3 bases: TGTGCCAGTAGTAGACTAGCGGGAGGGTACAATGAGCAGTTCTTC.

The rearrangement joins TRBV12-3 or TRBV12-4 to TRBJ2-7; D is possibly TRBD1 (5 bases). V was pared by 3 bases and J by 5 bases, with 11 bases between. The CDR3 spans 13 residues. The CDR3 sequence is CASSFLQVDEQYF. The DNA of the CDR3 is TGTGCCAGCAGTTTCTTACAGGTGGACGAGCAGTACTTC.

V is TRBV5-1 and J is TRBJ2-7, with 9 bases that match TRBD2. V shed 0 bases, J shed 3 bases, and the junction held 4 bases outside the gene matches. The CDR3 is 15 residues long. Germline V gene lookup returns CDR1 SGHRS and CDR2 YFSETQ. This chain's CDR3 is CASSLDLAGYYEQYF. DNA for the CDR3: TGCGCCAGCAGCTTGGACCTAGCGGGATACTACGAGCAGTACTTC.

V and J are TRBV10-3 and TRBJ1-1; TRBD1 agrees at 8 bases. With V trimmed by 6 bases and J by 4 bases, 7 bases remained unmatched. Germline CDR1 reads ENHRY; CDR2 reads SYGVKD. The CDR3 is 14 residues long. CDR3 DNA: TGTGCCATCAGCCTGGACAGGGTCGGCACTGAAGCTTTCTTT. Its protein product is CAISLDRVGTEAFF.

This clone came up once. The rearrangement uses TRBV7-9 and TRBJ1-2; D uncertain. This CDR3 region has 14 residues. V was cut by 3 bases and J by 10 bases, with 18 bases left in between. Looked up from germline, CDR1 is SEHNR and CDR2 is FQNEAQ (reference sequence). The CDR3, as DNA: TGTGCCAGCAGCTTCTATGGGAACGGGGAAGACTACACCTTC. This gives the protein CASSFYGNGEDYTF.